What follows describes a single TCR beta chain. The data were obtained in a study of shared clonotypes between healthy human individuals. Per germline, CDR1 KGHSH and CDR2 LQKENI. Trimming removed 4 bases from V and 3 bases from J, with 7 bases in between. The CDR3 has 14 residues. Produced via immunoSEQ multiplex PCR; TCRdb's table is partial and in-frame only. The sample shows millions of clones, 85% to 95% of them seen only once. The receptor was isolated from a man aged 18 to 29 in good health. What was sequenced was naive CD4+ T cells sorted from blood. Subset here: CD45RA+ positively selected. The chain carries TRBV18 and TRBJ1-6; D is unclear. The CDR3, as DNA: TGTGCCAGCTCACAATTCGGCTATAATTCACCCCTCCACTTT. It encodes CASSQFGYNSPLHF.